Listed here are 3 T cell receptor beta chains from one sample, sequenced in a study of regulatory T cells in long-lasting Graves disease. In building TCR beta libraries, iRepertoire HTBI primers were used together with Arm-PCR of CDR3 regions. TCRdb re-called the multiplex PCR reads with MiXCR, one entry per CDR3 protein. The sample holds 450,000 or so distinct CDR3 sequences, around 20% seen once. Sample time point: persistent/refractory GD, antithyroid drugs over 5 years with positive TRAb. Researchers made the TCR library from RNA that was extracted from PBMCs. This material consisted of peripheral blood mononuclear cells (PBMCs), taken when the disease was refractory, from a patient treated with antithyroid drugs. These TCRs come from a female donor with Graves disease.

This clonotype was observed a few times. This chain links TRBV6-1 with TRBJ1-1; D is uncertain. The V gene lost 7 bases and the J gene lost 8 bases, with 11 bases spanning the gap. CDR3 length: 11 residues. Germline loops: CDR1 MNHNS, CDR2 SASEGT. The CDR3 region is CASNKGREAFF. CDR3 sequence (DNA): TGTGCCAGCAATAAGGGCCGAGAAGCTTTCTTT.

CDR3 residues: CSARVGFLEQYF. The CDR3 DNA follows: TGCAGTGCTAGAGTGGGCTTTCTCGAGCAGTACTTC. The chain couples TRBV20-1 to TRBJ2-7, with D uncertain. The CDR3 is made up of 12 amino acids. V gave up 1 base and J gave up 6 bases, with 10 bases separating them. The V gene's germline CDR1 is DFQATT and CDR2 SNEGSKA (reference sequence).

The chain combines TRBV19 with TRBJ2-7; 11 bases line up with TRBD2. CDR3 length: 14 residues. The V gene's germline CDR1 is LNHDA and CDR2 SQIVND (reference sequence). After removal of 5 bases from V and 6 bases from J, the junction contained 6 bases not matched to a gene. In DNA, the CDR3 is TGTGCCAGTAGTCTAGCGGGAGGAATACGCGAGCAGTACTTC. Its protein product is CASSLAGGIREQYF.